These 17 T cell receptor beta chains came from one sample sequenced in a study of blood T cell repertoires in COVID-19 (dated by TCRdb to 2020 to 2021). Receptor amplification or capture employed the immunoSEQ multiplex PCR assay. Held by TCRdb, this immuneACCESS table contains in-frame sequences only and omits some clones. Under half of the omission traces to an unresolved V gene where checked; the cause of the rest is unknown. The sample has 200,000 to 300,000 clones on record, 85% of them singletons. The ten largest clones add up to more than 6% of the sample. The sample taken for sequencing was peripheral blood. These receptors came from a woman in her sixties with active or convalescent COVID-19.

This clone was seen a single time. The rearrangement links TRBV27 to TRBJ1-5; maybe TRBD1 (6 bases). Per the germline V gene, CDR1 is MNHEY and CDR2 is SMNVEV (reference sequence). V lost 5 bases, J lost 4 bases, and 9 bases lay in between. The CDR3 length is 13 residues. For the CDR3, the DNA is TGTGCCAGCAGTGGACAGATAAATCAGCCCCAGCATTTT. This codes for CASSGQINQPQHF.

The CDR3 loop is CAWSTGLARETQYF. CDR3 DNA: TGTGCCTGGAGTACGGGACTCGCGCGCGAGACCCAGTACTTC. This rearrangement joins TRBV30 to TRBJ2-5; tentatively, D is TRBD2 (6 bases). Trimming removed 2 bases at V and 5 bases at J, with 15 bases between. Germline CDR1 and CDR2: GTSNPN and SVGIG (reference sequence). This CDR3 is built from 14 residues.

There are a few counts of this clone. The chain has TRBV2 and TRBJ1-6; 10 nucleotides align to TRBD1. This CDR3 spans 14 amino acids. Germline lookup yields CDR1 SNHLY and CDR2 FYNNEI. The ends lost 4 bases at V and 9 bases at J; junction bases unmatched: 3. CDR3 DNA: TGTGCCAGCAGTGGACAGGGGGCTTCTTCACCCCTCCACTTT. Translation gives CASSGQGASSPLHF.

J is TRBJ2-1 and V is TRBV30; 10 bases align to TRBD2. Per the germline V gene, CDR1 is GTSNPN and CDR2 is SVGIG (reference sequence). The CDR3 totals 15 residues. V shed 1 base and J 12 bases; nucleotides not matched to a gene: 12. This chain's CDR3 is CAWSAAKAGGPGQFF. Written as DNA, the CDR3 is TGTGCCTGGAGTGCCGCTAAAGCGGGAGGGCCTGGGCAGTTCTTC.

The rearrangement links TRBV3-1 (or the pseudogene TRBV3-2) to TRBJ2-2; 7 positions match TRBD1. In germline, CDR1 is LGHDT, CDR2 YNNKEL (reference sequence). V was pared by 4 bases and J by 1 base, with 3 bases of the junction left unmatched. This CDR3 region has 15 residues. In DNA form, the CDR3 reads TGTGCCAGCAGCCGCCGACAGGGGAACACCGGGGAGCTGTTTTTT. Its translation is CASSRRQGNTGELFF.

The J gene is TRBJ2-1, the V gene TRBV5-5; no clear D gene. CDR1 SGHKS and CDR2 YYEKEE come from the germline V gene (reference sequence). V dropped 0 bases and J dropped 9 bases, with 19 bases sitting between them. The CDR3 extends over 16 amino acids. The DNA for the CDR3 is TGTGCCAGCAGCTTGGAGCTAGGCCCCTCGTCTGGTGAGCAGTTCTTC. This encodes CASSLELGPSSGEQFF.

The rearrangement joins TRBV10-2 to TRBJ2-1, with 7 nucleotides matching TRBD1. The germline CDR1 and CDR2 sequences are WSHSY and SAAADI. J was trimmed by 5 bases and V by 6 bases; bases with no gene match: 7. This CDR3 is 14 amino acids long. The CDR3 bases are TGCGCCAGCAGACTTCGGACAGGAGACAATGAGCAGTTCTTC. It yields the protein CASRLRTGDNEQFF.

The chain recombines TRBV18 with TRBJ2-1; D may be TRBD1 (6 bases). This CDR3 region has 16 residues. Per the germline V gene, CDR1 is KGHSH and CDR2 is LQKENI. Trimming removed 2 bases at V and 3 bases at J, with 14 bases between. The DNA for the CDR3 is TGTGCCAGCTCACCAACCACAGGGTCGAACTACAATGAGCAGTTCTTC. Protein product: CASSPTTGSNYNEQFF.

This rearrangement joins TRBV13 to TRBJ2-1; 10 nucleotides line up with TRBD2. The J segment lost 0 bases and the V segment lost 1 base, leaving 12 bases of the junction unmatched. Germline lookup yields CDR1 PRHDT and CDR2 FYEKMQ (reference sequence). The CDR3 sequence is 20 residues long. CDR3 in amino acids: CASSLEWPGTSDTSYNEQFF. CDR3 coding DNA: TGTGCCAGCAGCTTAGAGTGGCCCGGGACTAGCGACACCTCCTACAATGAGCAGTTCTTC.

This chain links TRBV24-1 with TRBJ2-2; D is perhaps TRBD2 (5 bases). The CDR3 has 14 amino acids. Trimming pared 10 bases from V and 1 base from J, leaving 12 bases between. The germline CDR1 and CDR2 sequences are KGHDR and SFDVKD. The CDR3 bases are TGTGCCACTAAATCCGGACTGAACACCGGGGAGCTGTTTTTT. It specifies CATKSGLNTGELFF.

V and J are TRBV7-9 and TRBJ1-1; D not certain. CDR1 SEHNR and CDR2 FQNEAQ come from the germline V gene (reference sequence). V lost 5 bases to trimming and J lost 4 bases, with 14 bases between them. This CDR3 is 14 amino acids long. CDR3 nucleotide sequence: TGTGCCAGCAGCCCTCAGGCGGGAAGCACTGAAGCTTTCTTT. It yields the protein CASSPQAGSTEAFF.

The V call is TRBV7-9, the J call TRBJ1-2; maybe TRBD1 (5 bases). V lost 5 bases and J lost 7, with 11 bases in between. Germline V gives CDR1 SEHNR, CDR2 FQNEAQ (reference sequence). This CDR3 has 12 amino acids. The CDR3 coding sequence is TGTGCCAGCAGCCCGGGGGGATCTGGCTACACCTTC. Protein: CASSPGGSGYTF.

The V gene is TRBV9, the J gene TRBJ2-7, with 9 nucleotides matching TRBD1. Looked up from germline, CDR1 is SGDLS and CDR2 is YYNGEE. There are 15 residues in the CDR3. Trimming took 0 bases from V and 5 from J; bases not matched to a gene: 6. The CDR3 nucleotides are TGTGCCAGCAGCGTAGGCCCTTGGACAGGGGACGAGCAGTACTTC. Its translation is CASSVGPWTGDEQYF.

The CDR3 here is CATSRPLAGINEQFF. CDR3 nucleotide sequence: TGTGCCACCAGCAGACCACTAGCGGGCATCAATGAGCAGTTCTTC. The chain joins TRBV15 to TRBJ2-1; 9 bases are a match to TRBD2. Losses at the gene ends were 2 bases for V and 6 bases for J; bases not matched to a gene: 5. From germline, CDR1 is LNHNV and CDR2 YYDKDF (reference sequence). The CDR3 runs 15 residues.

The chain is built from TRBV13 and TRBJ1-1, with D possibly TRBD1 on 5 matching bases. The germline V gene encodes CDR1 PRHDT and CDR2 FYEKMQ (reference sequence). V gave up 0 bases and J gave up 4 bases, with 15 bases separating them. This CDR3 contains 16 residues. CDR3 coding DNA: TGTGCCAGCAGCTTAGGCCTATGGGCGGGGGGCACTGAAGCTTTCTTT. Amino acid sequence: CASSLGLWAGGTEAFF.

This chain links TRBV5-1 with TRBJ1-2, with TRBD1 identical over 11 bases. Trimming cost V 4 bases and J 7 bases; bases outside gene matches: 15. Germline V lookup: CDR1 SGHRS, CDR2 YFSETQ. This CDR3 contains 17 residues. In nucleotides, the CDR3 is TGCGCCAGCAGCCCTCCAACCCGGACAGGGGGCCATTCTGGCTACACCTTC. Translating it yields CASSPPTRTGGHSGYTF.

The chain employs TRBV6-1 and TRBJ1-6; TRBD1 might be the D (5 bases). Germline V gene data show CDR1 as MNHNS and CDR2 as SASEGT. The CDR3 is made up of 14 amino acids. V was pared by 2 bases and J by 13 bases, with 15 bases between. CDR3 nucleotides: TGTGCCAGCAGTGAACTCGCAGGGAAAGGGCCCCTCCACTTT. This codes for CASSELAGKGPLHF.